This is a list of T cell receptor beta chains from one sample in a study of cytomegalovirus exposure and HLA in healthy donors. Clones were sequenced by immunoSEQ multiplex PCR, and TCRdb holds only the in-frame ones, with some missing. The sample table sets out under 200,000 clones. The sequenced sample was PBMCs. These receptors were taken from a man aged 25 to 40 in good health and CMV-seronegative. CDR3s include the opening cysteine and the closing phenylalanine or tryptophan. D genes are given only for firm matches.

d_call j_call v_call cdr3_nt cdr3_aa
TRBD2 TRBJ2-1 TRBV19 TGTGCCAGTCTCGGGACTAGCGGGAGGGTAAATGAGCAGTTCTTC CASLGTSGRVNEQFF
NA TRBJ2-7 TRBV29-1 TGCAGCGCCGGACAGCAGTCCTACGAGCAGTACTTC CSAGQQSYEQYF
NA TRBJ1-6 TRBV7-9 TGTGCCAGCAGTCCCAGGGGCGACTATTCACCCCTCCACTTT CASSPRGDYSPLHF
TRBD2 TRBJ2-2 TRBV6-1 TGTGCCAGCACCACGGGGGGGGACACCGGGGAGCTGTTTTTT CASTTGGDTGELFF
TRBD1 TRBJ1-2 TRBV25-1 TGTGCCAGCAGTGAAGACAGGGGGACTAACTATGGCTACACCTTC CASSEDRGTNYGYTF
TRBD2 TRBJ2-3 TRBV7-2 TGTGCCAGCAGCTTACCCCGGGGGGGCAGGAGCACAGATACGCAGTATTTT CASSLPRGGRSTDTQYF
TRBD1 TRBJ1-5 TRBV30 TGTGCCTGGAGTGTACCCCGGGACAGGGCCCATCAGCCCCAGCATTTT CAWSVPRDRAHQPQHF
NA TRBJ2-6 TRBV29-1 TGCAGCGTTGAAGAAAGGGGAGAGGGAGGTGCTGGGGCCAACGTCCTGACTTTC CSVEERGEGGAGANVLTF
TRBD1 TRBJ2-7 TRBV4-1 TGCGCCAGCAGCCCACGGACGGACAGGGTCGAGCAGTACTTC CASSPRTDRVEQYF
NA TRBJ1-4 TRBV6-1 TGTGCCAGCAGTGAATGGTCAGGGGCAGTAGAAAAACTGTTTTTT CASSEWSGAVEKLFF
TRBD1 TRBJ1-2 TRBV19 TGTGCCAGTAGTATAGAGGGGACAGCTTCTAACTATGGCTACACCTTC CASSIEGTASNYGYTF
TRBD1 TRBJ2-6 TRBV18 TGTGCCAGCTCACCTAGCGGACAGGGCCCCGCCGTCCTGACTTTC CASSPSGQGPAVLTF
TRBD1 TRBJ2-1 TRBV7-7 TGTGCCAGCAGCTTAGGACAGGGATCCTACAATGAGCAGTTCTTC CASSLGQGSYNEQFF
NA TRBJ1-1 TRBV18 TGTGCCAGCTCGCCCACAGGGAACACTGAAGCTTTCTTT CASSPTGNTEAFF
NA TRBJ1-3 TRBV30 TGTGCCTGGAGTGTGTCTGTCTCTGGAAACACCATATATTTT CAWSVSVSGNTIYF
TRBD2 TRBJ2-3 TRBV4-3 TGCGCCAGCAGCCAAGGACTAGCGTCAGATACGCAGTATTTT CASSQGLASDTQYF
NA TRBJ2-3 TRBV27 TGTGCCAGCAGCCCTTACTCATCCGGGACTCTGCCATCGGATACGCAGTATTTT CASSPYSSGTLPSDTQYF
TRBD2 TRBJ2-1 TRBV9 TGTGCCAGCAGCGTAGGGTGGGGACTAGCGGACAATGAGCAGTTCTTC CASSVGWGLADNEQFF
NA TRBJ1-4 TRBV6-5 TGTGCCAGCAGTTACTCGGTGCCAGGCCAGGGGAAACTGTTTTTT CASSYSVPGQGKLFF
TRBD2 TRBJ2-5 TRBV7-2 TGTGCCAGCAGTAGCGGGCCTCTGGAGACCCAGTACTTC CASSSGPLETQYF
TRBD2 TRBJ2-7 TRBV10-1 TGCGCCAGCAGTCGGGAGGGAGCCGCCTACGAGCAGTACTTC CASSREGAAYEQYF
TRBD1 TRBJ1-5 TRBV7-9 TGTGCCAGCAGCTTAGGGACAGGGGTCAATCAGCCCCAGCATTTT CASSLGTGVNQPQHF
NA TRBJ2-1 TRBV30 TGTGCCTGGAGTACTGGACAGTACAATGAGCAGTTCTTC CAWSTGQYNEQFF
NA TRBJ1-2 TRBV6-5 TGTGCCAGCAGTTACGGAGGACGCAACTATGGCTACACCTTC CASSYGGRNYGYTF
NA TRBJ1-1 TRBV29-1 TGCAGCGTTTACAAGGCGGGGACCTTGAACACTGAAGCTTTCTTT CSVYKAGTLNTEAFF